The 3 T cell receptor beta chains listed next were all sequenced from one sample in a study of blood T cells in healthy people across ages. A second 7 to 11 cycle PCR used barcoded and J-beta primers. Each CDR3 protein is one row after TCRdb ran MiXCR on the 5' RACE reads. The repertoire consists of almost 800,000 distinct CDR3 sequences, with roughly 60% occurring once and the leading ten covering approximately 21%. Material for sequencing was blood. The receptors here all came from a man aged 30 to 45 in good health.

This clonotype was found a few times. V usage is TRBV7-2 and J usage is TRBJ1-2, with a possible D match to TRBD1 (5 bases). Deletions cut 0 bases from V and 5 bases from J, with 19 bases between. CDR3 size: 17 residues. Germline CDR1 SGHTA, CDR2 FQGNSA. The CDR3 here is CASSLAVTGGVDYGYTF. The CDR3 DNA reads TGTGCCAGCAGCTTAGCGGTCACAGGAGGGGTGGATTATGGCTACACCTTC.

The chain couples TRBV3-1 to TRBJ1-5; D perhaps matches TRBD1 (5 bases). The CDR3 sequence is 13 residues long. Trimming cost V 2 bases and J 6 bases, with 8 bases left between them. Germline V gene sequence: CDR1 LGHDT, CDR2 YNNKEL (reference sequence). The chain's CDR3 is CASSQQGAQPQHF. The CDR3 region has the DNA TGTGCCAGCAGCCAACAGGGCGCTCAGCCCCAGCATTTT.

This clonotype was recorded a few times. The gene calls are TRBV7-8 and TRBJ2-7; unclear D gene. V lost 3 bases and J 3 bases, leaving 15 bases between the germline ends. Germline V gives CDR1 SGHVS, CDR2 FQNEAQ. The CDR3 extends over 15 amino acids. CDR3 loop: CASSFKDGFNYEQYF. CDR3 in DNA: TGTGCCAGCAGCTTTAAGGACGGCTTTAACTACGAGCAGTACTTC.